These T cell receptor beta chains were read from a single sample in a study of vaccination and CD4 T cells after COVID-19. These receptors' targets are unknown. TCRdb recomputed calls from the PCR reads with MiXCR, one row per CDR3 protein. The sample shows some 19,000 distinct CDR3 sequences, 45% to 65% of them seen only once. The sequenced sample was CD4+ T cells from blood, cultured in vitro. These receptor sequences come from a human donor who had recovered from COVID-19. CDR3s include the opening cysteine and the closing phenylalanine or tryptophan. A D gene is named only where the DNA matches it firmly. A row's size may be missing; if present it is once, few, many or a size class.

CDR3 DNA: TGTGCCATCAAAATGGGGTTCGGTGGAGGGCGATACGAGCAGTACTTC
CDR3 protein: CAIKMGFGGGRYEQYF
V gene: TRBV10-3
D gene: NA
J gene: TRBJ2-7
clone size: once

CDR3 DNA: TGTGCCAGCAGTCATCAGCAGGGGGGAGCTTTCTTT
CDR3 protein: CASSHQQGGAFF
V gene: TRBV6-1
D gene: TRBD1
J gene: TRBJ1-1
clone size: NA

CDR3 DNA: TGTGCCAGCTCACCGCAGTCTATGGACAGCCAAGAGACCCAGTACTTC
CDR3 protein: CASSPQSMDSQETQYF
V gene: TRBV18
D gene: NA
J gene: TRBJ2-5
clone size: NA

CDR3 DNA: TGTGCCTGGGGCCAGGGCACCATATATTTT
CDR3 protein: CAWGQGTIYF
V gene: TRBV30
D gene: NA
J gene: TRBJ1-3
clone size: few

CDR3 DNA: TGTGCCAGTATCGGGTGGGGTGGGGATACGCAGTATTTT
CDR3 protein: CASIGWGGDTQYF
V gene: TRBV19
D gene: NA
J gene: TRBJ2-3
clone size: few

CDR3 DNA: TGCACCAGCAACCGCGGGACTAGCAGGGAGACCCAGTACTTC
CDR3 protein: CTSNRGTSRETQYF
V gene: TRBV1
D gene: NA
J gene: TRBJ2-5
clone size: few

CDR3 DNA: TGTGCCAGTAGTACGTCTTGGGCCGGGACAGGGAAAAACATTCAGTACTTC
CDR3 protein: CASSTSWAGTGKNIQYF
V gene: TRBV19
D gene: TRBD1
J gene: TRBJ2-4
clone size: few

CDR3 DNA: TGCAGTGCTAGACCTGACAGGGACCTCACAGATACGCAGTATTTT
CDR3 protein: CSARPDRDLTDTQYF
V gene: TRBV20-1
D gene: TRBD1
J gene: TRBJ2-3
clone size: once

CDR3 DNA: TGTGCCAGCAGTAAGGGACAGGTATCAAATCAGCCCCAGCATTTT
CDR3 protein: CASSKGQVSNQPQHF
V gene: TRBV12-3/TRBV12-4
D gene: TRBD1
J gene: TRBJ1-5
clone size: once

CDR3 DNA: TGCAGTGCTAGAGATCAGGGGAAGGGTATCTTCGACGAGCAGTACTTC
CDR3 protein: CSARDQGKGIFDEQYF
V gene: TRBV20-1
D gene: NA
J gene: TRBJ2-7
clone size: few